This TCR beta chain was identified in a study of OX40 agonist ivuxolimab in advanced cancers. Turning to the study itself: Patients received intravenous ivuxolimab every 2 weeks at 0.01 to 10 mg/kg. Dose-escalation subjects each had hepatocellular carcinoma, melanoma, renal cell or head and neck cancer.

Notes on the study in general: The specificity for antigen of the expanded peripheral T cells was not determined. Low normalized T-cell clonal expansion also characterized some of the nonresponders.

Assay: immunoSEQ multiplex PCR; the TCRdb copy retains only in-frame clones and omits some. The sample holds about 54,000 clones; about 80% are singletons and the top ten take around 4.6%. The CDR3 covers 14 residues. V was clipped by 2 bases and J by 7 bases, with 15 bases between them. The V gene's germline CDR1 is SGHRS and CDR2 YFSETQ. As regards this clone: As yet, its antigen is unknown.

Sample: CD4+ or CD8+ T cells sorted from blood, taken in a trial of the OX40 agonist ivuxolimab. This TCR came from an adult with an advanced solid tumor such as melanoma, head and neck, liver or kidney cancer. V gene TRBV5-1 combines with J gene TRBJ1-1, with D perhaps TRBD1 (6 bases). The CDR3 loop reads CASSLQGEKGEAFF. Written as DNA, the CDR3 is TGCGCCAGCAGCTTACAGGGAGAGAAGGGTGAAGCTTTCTTT.